What follows describes a single T cell receptor beta chain. Next came a second PCR, run for roughly 6 to 11 cycles, which used a sample-barcoded 5' primer along with a J-beta primer mix. MiXCR, run by TCRdb on the 5' RACE reads, gives a single entry per CDR3 protein. Of 1.5 million to 2 million distinct CDR3 sequences in the sample, around half were seen once. The sample is drawn from a study of blood T cells in healthy people across ages. The V end was cut by 5 bases, the J end by 2 bases, with 14 bases between. The CDR3 loop spans 15 amino acids. The origin of this receptor is a woman between 40 and 50 years old in good health. The chain employs TRBV12-3 or TRBV12-4 and TRBJ2-3; D might be TRBD2 (7 bases). Sequencing was carried out using blood. The CDR3 loop is CASSTLGGPTDTQYF. The CDR3 DNA follows: TGTGCCAGCAGTACCTTGGGGGGGCCCACAGATACGCAGTATTTT.